This T cell receptor (beta chain) was captured by sequencing in a study of cytomegalovirus exposure and HLA in healthy donors. Study-level points and caveats: Donors belonging to an Asian-associated ancestry cluster reportedly showed fewer N-insertions in productive TCRs than the 666-donor mean, according to what a later analysis found.

A few counts support this clone. Its antigen is unknown. PCR primers comprised 60 Vbeta and 13 Jbeta primers. Using immunoSEQ multiplex PCR, the repertoire was profiled, and TCRdb retains in-frame clones only, with some absent. The profile covers some 65,000 clones, with around 68% appearing a single time and roughly 11% taken by the ten largest. This TCR derives from a woman in her 30s in good health and CMV-seronegative. What was sequenced was PBMCs.

CDR3 coding DNA: TGTGCCAGCAGTGTGGCTAGCACAGATACGCAGTATTTT. Translation: CASSVASTDTQYF. The J gene is TRBJ2-3, the V gene TRBV2; D ambiguous. The germline CDR1 and CDR2 sequences are SNHLY and FYNNEI. This CDR3 spans 13 amino acids. Between the trimmed V and J ends, which lost 4 bases and 0 bases, there was a span of 5 bases.